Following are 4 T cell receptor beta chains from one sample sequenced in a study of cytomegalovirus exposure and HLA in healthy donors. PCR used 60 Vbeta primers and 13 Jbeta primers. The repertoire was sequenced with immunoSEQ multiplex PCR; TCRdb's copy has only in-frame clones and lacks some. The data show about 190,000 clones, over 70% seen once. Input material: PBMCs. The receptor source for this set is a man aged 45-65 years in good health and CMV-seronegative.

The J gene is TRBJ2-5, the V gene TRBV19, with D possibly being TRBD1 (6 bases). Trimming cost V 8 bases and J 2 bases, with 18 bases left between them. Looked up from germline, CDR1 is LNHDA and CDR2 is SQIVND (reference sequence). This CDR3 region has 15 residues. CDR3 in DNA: TGTGCCAGTTCCCCCCAGGGGCCTCTTCAAGAGACCCAGTACTTC. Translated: CASSPQGPLQETQYF. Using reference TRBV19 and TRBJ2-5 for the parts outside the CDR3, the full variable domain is DGGITQSPKYLFRKEGQNVTLSCEQNLNHDAMYWYRQDPGQGLRLIYYSQIVNDFQKGDIAEGYSVSREKKESFPLTVTSAQKNPTAFYLCASSPQGPLQETQYFGPGTRLLVL.

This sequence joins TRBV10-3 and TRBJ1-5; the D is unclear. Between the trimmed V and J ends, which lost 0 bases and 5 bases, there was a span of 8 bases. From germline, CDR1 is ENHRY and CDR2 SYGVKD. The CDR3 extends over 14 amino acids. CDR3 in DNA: TGTGCCATCAGTGAGTCAGTCCAGGATCAGCCCCAGCATTTT. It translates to CAISESVQDQPQHF.

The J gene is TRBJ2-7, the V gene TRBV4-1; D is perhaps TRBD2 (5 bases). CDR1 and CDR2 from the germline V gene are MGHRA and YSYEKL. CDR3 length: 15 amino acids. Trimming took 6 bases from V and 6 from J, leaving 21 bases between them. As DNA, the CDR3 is TGCGCCAGCAGAGCTTCTTCCGGACTTTCAGGCGAGCAGTACTTC. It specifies CASRASSGLSGEQYF.

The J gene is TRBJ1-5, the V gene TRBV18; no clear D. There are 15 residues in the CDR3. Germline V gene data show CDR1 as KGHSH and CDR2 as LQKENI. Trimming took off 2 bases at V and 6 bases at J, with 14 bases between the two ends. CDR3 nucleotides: TGTGCCAGCTCACCAAGCGGGATCTCGGGTCAGCCCCAGCATTTT. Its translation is CASSPSGISGQPQHF.